A selection of T cell receptor beta chains follows, all from one sample in a study of beta chain features in type 1 diabetes. Here immunoSEQ multiplex PCR was the method, and the copy in TCRdb shows in-frame clones only, minus some. The repertoire has about 350,000 clones, about 19% of them found once; the top ten carry 0.044%. The source material was naive CD4+ T cells from blood. These receptors originate from a woman aged 18-29 years in good health. Both conserved end residues are part of each CDR3. D genes are given only for firm matches. Expanded clones get a size class; other rows say once, few or many, or leave the size out.

j_call: TRBJ1-2; d_call: TRBD1; clone_size: few; v_call: TRBV5-1; cdr3_aa: CASSGQVNYGYTF; cdr3_nt: TGCGCCAGCAGTGGACAGGTGAACTATGGCTACACCTTC
j_call: TRBJ1-1; d_call: -; clone_size: -; v_call: TRBV15; cdr3_aa: CATSSGGSLNTEAFF; cdr3_nt: TGTGCCACCAGCAGTGGAGGCTCTCTAAACACTGAAGCTTTCTTT
j_call: TRBJ2-6; d_call: -; clone_size: few; v_call: TRBV29-1; cdr3_aa: CSVLGGGTFSGANVLTF; cdr3_nt: TGCAGCGTTTTAGGGGGGGGCACATTCTCTGGGGCCAACGTCCTGACTTTC
j_call: TRBJ2-7; d_call: TRBD2; clone_size: few; v_call: TRBV7-8; cdr3_aa: CASSLSLREGSYEQYF; cdr3_nt: TGTGCCAGCAGCTTATCGTTGCGGGAGGGTAGCTACGAGCAGTACTTC
j_call: TRBJ1-1; d_call: TRBD1; clone_size: few; v_call: TRBV25-1; cdr3_aa: CASSGWTGNTEAFF; cdr3_nt: TGTGCCAGCAGTGGATGGACAGGGAACACTGAAGCTTTCTTT
j_call: TRBJ2-1; d_call: -; clone_size: -; v_call: TRBV5-6; cdr3_aa: CASSNYPREQFF; cdr3_nt: TGTGCCAGCAGCAACTACCCCCGTGAGCAGTTCTTC
j_call: TRBJ1-5; d_call: -; clone_size: few; v_call: TRBV10-3; cdr3_aa: CAISESRGNQPQHF; cdr3_nt: TGTGCCATCAGTGAGTCCAGGGGAAATCAGCCCCAGCATTTT
j_call: TRBJ2-5; d_call: TRBD1; clone_size: few; v_call: TRBV7-9; cdr3_aa: CASSSTGGGRGETQYF; cdr3_nt: TGTGCCAGCAGCTCCACAGGGGGCGGCAGGGGGGAGACCCAGTACTTC
j_call: TRBJ1-5; d_call: TRBD1; clone_size: few; v_call: TRBV29-1; cdr3_aa: CSVGGTGNNQPQHF; cdr3_nt: TGCAGCGTGGGGGGGACAGGGAACAATCAGCCCCAGCATTTT
j_call: TRBJ1-1; d_call: TRBD1; clone_size: -; v_call: TRBV7-2; cdr3_aa: CASSLEGTGVSEAFF; cdr3_nt: TGTGCCAGCAGCTTAGAAGGGACAGGGGTGTCTGAAGCTTTCTTT
j_call: TRBJ2-7; d_call: -; clone_size: -; v_call: TRBV7-2; cdr3_aa: CASSATAYEQYF; cdr3_nt: TGTGCCAGCAGCGCAACAGCCTACGAGCAGTACTTC
j_call: TRBJ2-5; d_call: -; clone_size: few; v_call: TRBV10-3; cdr3_aa: CAINARGAQETQYF; cdr3_nt: TGTGCCATCAATGCCCGGGGAGCCCAAGAGACCCAGTACTTC
j_call: TRBJ2-7; d_call: TRBD1; clone_size: few; v_call: TRBV7-2; cdr3_aa: CASSSRDSYEQYF; cdr3_nt: TGTGCCAGCAGCTCAAGGGACAGCTACGAGCAGTACTTC
j_call: TRBJ1-4; d_call: -; clone_size: -; v_call: TRBV28; cdr3_aa: CASSPAGIDDEKLFF; cdr3_nt: TGTGCCAGCAGCCCTGCAGGGATTGACGATGAAAAACTGTTTTTT
j_call: TRBJ2-5; d_call: TRBD2; clone_size: -; v_call: TRBV11-3; cdr3_aa: CASSFAREAQYF; cdr3_nt: TGTGCCAGCAGCTTCGCCCGGGAGGCCCAGTACTTC
j_call: TRBJ2-5; d_call: TRBD2; clone_size: -; v_call: TRBV4-2; cdr3_aa: CASSRSGDLQETQYF; cdr3_nt: TGTGCCAGCAGCCGAAGCGGGGACCTCCAAGAGACCCAGTACTTC
j_call: TRBJ1-1; d_call: TRBD1; clone_size: few; v_call: TRBV30; cdr3_aa: CAWRGTGGEAFF; cdr3_nt: TGTGCCTGGAGGGGAACAGGGGGGGAAGCTTTCTTT
j_call: TRBJ2-1; d_call: TRBD2; clone_size: -; v_call: TRBV29-1; cdr3_aa: CSVRRGGYNEQFF; cdr3_nt: TGCAGCGTGCGTCGGGGGGGGTACAATGAGCAGTTCTTC
j_call: TRBJ2-3; d_call: -; clone_size: -; v_call: TRBV7-2; cdr3_aa: CASRGGGTDTQYF; cdr3_nt: TGTGCCAGCAGGGGAGGGGGAACAGATACGCAGTATTTT
j_call: TRBJ2-7; d_call: -; clone_size: -; v_call: TRBV4-1; cdr3_aa: CASSPPLAARYEQYF; cdr3_nt: TGCGCCAGCAGCCCACCTTTGGCGGCCCGCTACGAGCAGTACTTC
j_call: TRBJ2-1; d_call: TRBD1; clone_size: -; v_call: TRBV11-3; cdr3_aa: CASSLVWDRDNEQFF; cdr3_nt: TGTGCCAGCAGCCTTGTGTGGGACAGGGACAATGAGCAGTTCTTC
j_call: TRBJ2-3; d_call: -; clone_size: few; v_call: TRBV5-1; cdr3_aa: CASSFGQSTDTQYF; cdr3_nt: TGCGCCAGCAGCTTCGGACAGTCCACAGATACGCAGTATTTT
j_call: TRBJ2-1; d_call: -; clone_size: few; v_call: TRBV2; cdr3_aa: CASSGSQGHYNEQFF; cdr3_nt: TGTGCCAGCAGTGGAAGCCAGGGGCACTACAATGAGCAGTTCTTC
j_call: TRBJ2-7; d_call: TRBD2; clone_size: -; v_call: TRBV11-2; cdr3_aa: CASRSFSGRAGEQYF; cdr3_nt: TGTGCCAGCAGGTCCTTTTCTGGGAGGGCCGGGGAGCAGTACTTC
j_call: TRBJ2-7; d_call: -; clone_size: once; v_call: TRBV18; cdr3_aa: CASSERYGEQYF; cdr3_nt: TGTGCCAGCTCAGAGCGATACGGCGAGCAGTACTTC
j_call: TRBJ2-6; d_call: -; clone_size: -; v_call: TRBV7-2; cdr3_aa: CAIPNTSGANVLTF; cdr3_nt: TGTGCCATCCCGAACACCTCTGGGGCCAACGTCCTGACTTTC
j_call: TRBJ2-7; d_call: -; clone_size: -; v_call: TRBV4-1; cdr3_aa: CASSPEGYEQYF; cdr3_nt: TGCGCCAGCAGCCCCGAGGGCTACGAGCAGTACTTC
j_call: TRBJ2-7; d_call: TRBD1; clone_size: few; v_call: TRBV6-5; cdr3_aa: CASSYRGQGYEQYF; cdr3_nt: TGTGCCAGCAGTTACAGGGGACAGGGATACGAGCAGTACTTC
j_call: TRBJ2-7; d_call: -; clone_size: -; v_call: TRBV30; cdr3_aa: CAWSVTGFYEQYF; cdr3_nt: TGTGCCTGGAGTGTAACAGGTTTCTACGAGCAGTACTTC
j_call: TRBJ1-2; d_call: -; clone_size: few; v_call: TRBV9; cdr3_aa: CASSARQVSNYGYTF; cdr3_nt: TGTGCCAGCAGCGCACGACAGGTTTCTAACTATGGCTACACCTTC
j_call: TRBJ1-1; d_call: -; clone_size: -; v_call: TRBV2; cdr3_aa: CASSELDVGGTEAFF; cdr3_nt: TGTGCCAGCAGTGAATTGGATGTGGGGGGCACTGAAGCTTTCTTT
j_call: TRBJ2-4; d_call: -; clone_size: few; v_call: TRBV5-1; cdr3_aa: CASSLEAAKNIQYF; cdr3_nt: TGCGCCAGCAGCTTAGAAGCAGCCAAAAACATTCAGTACTTC
j_call: TRBJ2-3; d_call: TRBD2; clone_size: few; v_call: TRBV9; cdr3_aa: CASSVSGGSDTQYF; cdr3_nt: TGTGCCAGCAGCGTTTCGGGGGGGTCGGATACGCAGTATTTT
j_call: TRBJ2-1; d_call: TRBD2; clone_size: -; v_call: TRBV5-1; cdr3_aa: CASSFGSGGANNNEQFF; cdr3_nt: TGCGCCAGCAGCTTCGGCAGCGGGGGGGCGAATAACAATGAGCAGTTCTTC
j_call: TRBJ2-5; d_call: -; clone_size: few; v_call: TRBV30; cdr3_aa: CAWSVGQQETQYF; cdr3_nt: TGTGCCTGGAGTGTAGGACAACAAGAGACCCAGTACTTC
j_call: TRBJ2-7; d_call: TRBD1; clone_size: -; v_call: TRBV7-3; cdr3_aa: CASSPGQGFGEQYF; cdr3_nt: TGTGCCAGCAGCCCGGGACAGGGATTTGGCGAGCAGTACTTC
j_call: TRBJ2-5; d_call: -; clone_size: few; v_call: TRBV30; cdr3_aa: CAWSLGHANYDQETQYF; cdr3_nt: TGTGCCTGGAGTTTGGGACACGCTAATTACGATCAAGAGACCCAGTACTTC
j_call: TRBJ2-7; d_call: -; clone_size: -; v_call: TRBV30; cdr3_aa: CAWSVAGADEQYF; cdr3_nt: TGTGCCTGGAGTGTAGCAGGGGCCGACGAGCAGTACTTC
j_call: TRBJ2-7; d_call: -; clone_size: -; v_call: TRBV28; cdr3_aa: CASTTQAEEQYF; cdr3_nt: TGTGCCAGCACTACCCAGGCCGAAGAGCAGTACTTC
j_call: TRBJ1-2; d_call: -; clone_size: -; v_call: TRBV29-1; cdr3_aa: CSVEDGRQLNYGYTF; cdr3_nt: TGCAGCGTTGAAGATGGGCGACAGCTTAACTATGGCTACACCTTC
j_call: TRBJ2-2; d_call: -; clone_size: few; v_call: TRBV7-2; cdr3_aa: CASSSFFAGELFF; cdr3_nt: TGTGCCAGCAGCTCCTTTTTTGCCGGGGAGCTGTTTTTT
j_call: TRBJ2-1; d_call: -; clone_size: -; v_call: TRBV5-1; cdr3_aa: CASSSTGSSYNEQFF; cdr3_nt: TGCGCCAGCAGCTCCACGGGGAGCTCCTACAATGAGCAGTTCTTC
j_call: TRBJ1-1; d_call: -; clone_size: -; v_call: TRBV6-6; cdr3_aa: CASSLSQGQNTEAFF; cdr3_nt: TGTGCCAGCAGCCTCTCACAGGGACAGAACACTGAAGCTTTCTTT
j_call: TRBJ2-7; d_call: -; clone_size: few; v_call: TRBV7-9; cdr3_aa: CAGQGSYEQYF; cdr3_nt: TGTGCCGGGCAGGGCTCCTACGAGCAGTACTTC
j_call: TRBJ2-3; d_call: -; clone_size: -; v_call: TRBV30; cdr3_aa: CAWRGADTQYF; cdr3_nt: TGTGCCTGGAGGGGAGCAGATACGCAGTATTTT
j_call: TRBJ1-4; d_call: -; clone_size: few; v_call: TRBV29-1; cdr3_aa: CSVEGAGDEKLFF; cdr3_nt: TGCAGCGTTGAGGGGGCAGGAGATGAAAAACTGTTTTTT
j_call: TRBJ2-7; d_call: -; clone_size: few; v_call: TRBV9; cdr3_aa: CASSVTARDGLNEQYF; cdr3_nt: TGTGCCAGCAGCGTAACGGCCCGGGATGGTTTAAACGAGCAGTACTTC
j_call: TRBJ2-1; d_call: -; clone_size: few; v_call: TRBV30; cdr3_aa: CAWSVYRHEQFF; cdr3_nt: TGTGCCTGGAGTGTATACAGACATGAGCAGTTCTTC
j_call: TRBJ2-7; d_call: TRBD1; clone_size: -; v_call: TRBV4-1; cdr3_aa: CASSHPDRKGNEQYF; cdr3_nt: TGCGCCAGCAGCCACCCGGACAGGAAGGGGAACGAGCAGTACTTC
j_call: TRBJ2-3; d_call: TRBD2; clone_size: few; v_call: TRBV4-1; cdr3_aa: CASSQGLAGGLGTQYF; cdr3_nt: TGCGCCAGCAGCCAAGGCCTAGCGGGTGGGCTAGGTACGCAGTATTTT
j_call: TRBJ2-3; d_call: -; clone_size: -; v_call: TRBV18; cdr3_aa: CASSPPSTDTQYF; cdr3_nt: TGTGCCAGCTCACCCCCTAGCACAGATACGCAGTATTTT
j_call: TRBJ2-3; d_call: -; clone_size: few; v_call: TRBV9; cdr3_aa: CASSPVGRDTQYF; cdr3_nt: TGTGCCAGCAGCCCCGTGGGGCGGGATACGCAGTATTTT
j_call: TRBJ2-2; d_call: TRBD2; clone_size: few; v_call: TRBV5-1; cdr3_aa: CASSPTSSTGELFF; cdr3_nt: TGCGCCAGCAGCCCGACTAGCAGCACTGGAGAGCTGTTTTTT
j_call: TRBJ2-1; d_call: TRBD2; clone_size: -; v_call: TRBV9; cdr3_aa: CASSVELAAYNEQFF; cdr3_nt: TGTGCCAGCAGCGTAGAACTAGCGGCCTACAATGAGCAGTTCTTC
j_call: TRBJ1-4; d_call: -; clone_size: -; v_call: TRBV6-5; cdr3_aa: CASSSLAPNEKLFF; cdr3_nt: TGTGCCAGCAGTTCGTTAGCCCCGAATGAAAAACTGTTTTTT
j_call: TRBJ2-5; d_call: TRBD2; clone_size: -; v_call: TRBV6-1; cdr3_aa: CASSEAASGSGKTQYF; cdr3_nt: TGTGCCAGCAGTGAAGCGGCTAGCGGGAGTGGAAAGACCCAGTACTTC
j_call: TRBJ2-3; d_call: TRBD2; clone_size: -; v_call: TRBV7-2; cdr3_aa: CASGILAGVKDTQYF; cdr3_nt: TGTGCCAGCGGCATACTAGCGGGAGTGAAAGATACGCAGTATTTT
j_call: TRBJ1-2; d_call: -; clone_size: -; v_call: TRBV29-1; cdr3_aa: CSVEGRGGYGYTF; cdr3_nt: TGCAGCGTTGAGGGGAGGGGCGGCTATGGCTACACCTTC
j_call: TRBJ1-6; d_call: -; clone_size: few; v_call: TRBV30; cdr3_aa: CAWKRQVSSTLHF; cdr3_nt: TGTGCCTGGAAACGACAGGTTTCCAGCACCCTCCACTTT
j_call: TRBJ2-3; d_call: -; clone_size: few; v_call: TRBV9; cdr3_aa: CASSVQGADTQYF; cdr3_nt: TGTGCCAGCAGCGTCCAAGGGGCAGATACGCAGTATTTT